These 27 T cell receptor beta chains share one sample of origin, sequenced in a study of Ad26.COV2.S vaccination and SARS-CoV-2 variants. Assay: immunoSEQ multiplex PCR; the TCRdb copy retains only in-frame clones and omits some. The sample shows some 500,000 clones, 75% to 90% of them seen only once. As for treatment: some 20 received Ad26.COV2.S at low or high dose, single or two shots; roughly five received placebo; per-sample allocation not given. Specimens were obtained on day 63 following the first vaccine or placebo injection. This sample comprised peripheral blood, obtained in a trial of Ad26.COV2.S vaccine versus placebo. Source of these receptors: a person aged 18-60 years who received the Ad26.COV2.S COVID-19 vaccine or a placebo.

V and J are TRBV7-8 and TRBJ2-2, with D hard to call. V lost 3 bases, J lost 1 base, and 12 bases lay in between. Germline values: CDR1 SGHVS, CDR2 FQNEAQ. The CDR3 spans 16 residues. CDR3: CASSFLTARNTGELFF. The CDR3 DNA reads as TGTGCCAGCAGCTTTTTAACAGCGAGGAACACCGGGGAGCTGTTTTTT.

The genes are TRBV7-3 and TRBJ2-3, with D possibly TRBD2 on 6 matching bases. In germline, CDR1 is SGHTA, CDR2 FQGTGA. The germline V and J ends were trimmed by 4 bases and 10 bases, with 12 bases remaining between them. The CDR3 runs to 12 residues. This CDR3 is CASSSLGGPQYF. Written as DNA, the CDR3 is TGTGCCAGCAGCTCCCTCGGGGGTCCGCAGTATTTT.

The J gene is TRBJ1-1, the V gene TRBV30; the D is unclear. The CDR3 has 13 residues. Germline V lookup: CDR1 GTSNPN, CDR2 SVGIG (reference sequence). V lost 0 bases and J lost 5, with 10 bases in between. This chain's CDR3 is CAWSVLMETEAFF. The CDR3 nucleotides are TGTGCCTGGAGTGTACTGATGGAGACTGAAGCTTTCTTT.

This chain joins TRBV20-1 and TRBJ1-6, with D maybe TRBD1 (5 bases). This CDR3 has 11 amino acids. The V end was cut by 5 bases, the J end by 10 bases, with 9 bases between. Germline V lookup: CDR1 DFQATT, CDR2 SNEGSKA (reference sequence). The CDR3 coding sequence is TGCAGTGCTCAGGGCGGATCACCCCTCCACTTT. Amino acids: CSAQGGSPLHF.

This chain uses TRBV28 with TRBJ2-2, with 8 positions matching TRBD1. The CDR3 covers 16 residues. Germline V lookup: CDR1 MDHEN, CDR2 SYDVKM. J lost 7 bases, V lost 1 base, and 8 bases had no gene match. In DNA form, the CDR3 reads TGTGCCAGCAGTTTATCAGGACAGGGCCGGGGCGGGGAGCTGTTTTTT. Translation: CASSLSGQGRGGELFF.

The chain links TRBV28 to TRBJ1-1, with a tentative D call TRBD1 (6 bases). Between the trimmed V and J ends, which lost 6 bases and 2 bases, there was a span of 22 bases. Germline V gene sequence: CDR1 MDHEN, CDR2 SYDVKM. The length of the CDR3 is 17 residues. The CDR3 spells CASRLTRPGTNNTEAFF. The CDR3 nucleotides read TGTGCCAGCAGGCTGACCCGACCCGGGACAAATAACACTGAAGCTTTCTTT.

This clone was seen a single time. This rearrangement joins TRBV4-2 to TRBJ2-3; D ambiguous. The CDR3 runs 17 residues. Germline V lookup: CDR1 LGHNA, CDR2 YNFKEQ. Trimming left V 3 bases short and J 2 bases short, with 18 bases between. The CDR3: CASSQLRWQENTDTQYF. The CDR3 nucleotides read TGTGCCAGCAGCCAGCTCCGTTGGCAGGAGAACACAGATACGCAGTATTTT.

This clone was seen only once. The CDR3 coding sequence is TGTGCCAGCGGGGTAAGGCGGGAGGGAGTCTATGAGCAGTTCTTC. Its protein product is CASGVRREGVYEQFF. V usage is TRBV2 and J usage is TRBJ2-1; 9 bases map to TRBD2. This CDR3 comprises 15 residues. Per germline, CDR1 SNHLY and CDR2 FYNNEI. The V and J ends lost 8 bases and 8 bases, in that order; junction bases with no gene match: 13.

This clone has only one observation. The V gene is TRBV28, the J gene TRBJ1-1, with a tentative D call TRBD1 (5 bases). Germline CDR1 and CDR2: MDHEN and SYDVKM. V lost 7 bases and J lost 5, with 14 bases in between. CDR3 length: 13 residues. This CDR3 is CASNSLGGTEAFF. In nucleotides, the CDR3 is TGTGCCAGCAACTCCCTCGGGGGGACTGAAGCTTTCTTT.

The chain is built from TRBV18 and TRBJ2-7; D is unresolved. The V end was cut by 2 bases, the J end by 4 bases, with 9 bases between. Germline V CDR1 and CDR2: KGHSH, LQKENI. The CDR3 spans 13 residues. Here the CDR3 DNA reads TGTGCCAGCTCACCAGGAGCCACTTACGAGCAGTACGTC. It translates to CASSPGATYEQYV.

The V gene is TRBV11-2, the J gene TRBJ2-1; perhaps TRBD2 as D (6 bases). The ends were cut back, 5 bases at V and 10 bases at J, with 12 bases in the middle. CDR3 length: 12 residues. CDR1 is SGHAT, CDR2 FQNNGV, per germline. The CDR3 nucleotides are TGTGCCAGCAGCCCAACGAGCGGGGAGCAGTTCTTC. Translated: CASSPTSGEQFF.

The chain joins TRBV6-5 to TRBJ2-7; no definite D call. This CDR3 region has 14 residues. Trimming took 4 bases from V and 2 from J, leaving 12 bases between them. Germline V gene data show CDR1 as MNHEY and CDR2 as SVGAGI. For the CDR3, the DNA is TGTGCCAGCAGTTGGGGTCCAGGACCCTACGAGCAGTACTTC. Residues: CASSWGPGPYEQYF.

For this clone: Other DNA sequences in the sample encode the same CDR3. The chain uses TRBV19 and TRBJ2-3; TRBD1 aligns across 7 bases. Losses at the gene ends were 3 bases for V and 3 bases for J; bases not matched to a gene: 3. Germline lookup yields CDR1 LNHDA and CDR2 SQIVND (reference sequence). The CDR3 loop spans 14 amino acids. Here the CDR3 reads CASSIDRATDTQYF. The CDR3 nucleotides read TGTGCCAGTAGTATTGACAGGGCTACAGATACGCAGTATTTT.

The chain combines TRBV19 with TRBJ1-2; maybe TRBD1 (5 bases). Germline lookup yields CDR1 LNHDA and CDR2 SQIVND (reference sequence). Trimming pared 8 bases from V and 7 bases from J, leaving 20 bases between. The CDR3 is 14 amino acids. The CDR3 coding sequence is TGTGCCAGTTCTACCGGGGCCCCCCGCGGTGGCTACACCTTC. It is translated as CASSTGAPRGGYTF.

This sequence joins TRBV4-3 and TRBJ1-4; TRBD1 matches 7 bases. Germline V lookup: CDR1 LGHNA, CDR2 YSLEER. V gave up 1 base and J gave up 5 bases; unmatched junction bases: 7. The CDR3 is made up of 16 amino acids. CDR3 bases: TGCGCCAGCAGCCAAGGGCGGGCAGGGGGAAATGAAAAACTGTTTTTT. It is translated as CASSQGRAGGNEKLFF.

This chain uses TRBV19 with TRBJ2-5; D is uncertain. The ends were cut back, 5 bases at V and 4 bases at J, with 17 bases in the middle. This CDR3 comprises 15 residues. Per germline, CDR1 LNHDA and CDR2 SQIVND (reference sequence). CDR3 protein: CASSPGLRRAETQYF. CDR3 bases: TGTGCCAGTAGTCCCGGGCTGCGTCGGGCAGAGACCCAGTACTTC.

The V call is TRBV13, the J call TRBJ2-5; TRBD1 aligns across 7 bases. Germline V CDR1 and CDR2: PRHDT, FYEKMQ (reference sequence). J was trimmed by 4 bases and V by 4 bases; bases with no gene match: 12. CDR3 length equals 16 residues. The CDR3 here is CASSSYLDRVGETQYF. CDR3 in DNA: TGTGCCAGCAGCTCCTACCTCGACAGGGTGGGAGAGACCCAGTACTTC.

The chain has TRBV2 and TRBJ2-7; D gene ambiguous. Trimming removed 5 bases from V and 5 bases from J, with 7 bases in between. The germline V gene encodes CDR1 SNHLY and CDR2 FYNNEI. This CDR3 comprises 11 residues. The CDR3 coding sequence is TGTGCCAGCAGTCTCTTGGACGAGCAGTACTTC. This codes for CASSLLDEQYF. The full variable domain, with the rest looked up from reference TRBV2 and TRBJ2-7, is EPEVTQTPSHQVTQMGQEVILRCVPISNHLYFYWYRQILGQKVEFLVSFYNNEISEKSEIFDDQFSVERPDGSNFTLKIRSTKLEDSAMYFCASSLLDEQYFGPGTRLTVT.

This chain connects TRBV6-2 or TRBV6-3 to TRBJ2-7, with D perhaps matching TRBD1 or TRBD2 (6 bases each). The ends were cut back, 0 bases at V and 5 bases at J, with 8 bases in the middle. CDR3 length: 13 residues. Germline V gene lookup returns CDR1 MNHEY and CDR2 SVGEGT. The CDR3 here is CASSYSRDNEQYV. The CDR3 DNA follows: TGTGCCAGCAGTTACTCGCGGGACAACGAGCAGTACGTC.

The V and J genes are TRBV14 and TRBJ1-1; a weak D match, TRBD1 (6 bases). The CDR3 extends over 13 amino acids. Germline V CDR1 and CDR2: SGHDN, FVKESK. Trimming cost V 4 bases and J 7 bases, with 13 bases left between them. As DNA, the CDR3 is TGTGCCAGCAGCCTTTTCCTACAGGGTGAAGCTTTCTTT. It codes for CASSLFLQGEAFF. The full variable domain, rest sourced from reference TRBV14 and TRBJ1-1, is EAGVTQFPSHSVIEKGQTVTLRCDPISGHDNLYWYRRVMGKEIKFLLHFVKESKQDESGMPNNRFLAERTGGTYSTLKVQPAELEDSGVYFCASSLFLQGEAFFGQGTRLTVV.

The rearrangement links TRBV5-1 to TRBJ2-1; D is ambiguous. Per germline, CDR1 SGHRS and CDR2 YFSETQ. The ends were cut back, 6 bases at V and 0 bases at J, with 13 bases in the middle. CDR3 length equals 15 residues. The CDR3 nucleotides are TGCGCCAGCACCAATGTCCCACTCTCCTACAATGAGCAGTTCTTC. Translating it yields CASTNVPLSYNEQFF.

CDR3 coding DNA: TGTGCCAGCAGCCCCCCACCAGGACAGGAGTATTTT. Its protein product is CASSPPPGQEYF. The chain combines TRBV6-6 with TRBJ2-3; TRBD1 agrees at 7 bases. The CDR3 sequence is 12 residues long. CDR1 is MNHNY, CDR2 SVGAGI, per germline (reference sequence). V shed 6 bases, J shed 13 bases, and the junction held 10 bases outside the gene matches.

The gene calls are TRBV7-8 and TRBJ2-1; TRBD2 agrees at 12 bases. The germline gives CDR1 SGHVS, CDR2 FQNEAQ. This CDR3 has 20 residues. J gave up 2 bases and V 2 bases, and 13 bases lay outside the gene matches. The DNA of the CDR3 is TGTGCCAGCAGCTTAAGGTCCACCCGGACTAGCGGGATTCCCTACAATGAGCAGTTCTTC. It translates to CASSLRSTRTSGIPYNEQFF. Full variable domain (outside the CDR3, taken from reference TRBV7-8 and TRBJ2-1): GAGVSQSPRYKVAKRGQDVALRCDPISGHVSLFWYQQALGQGPEFLTYFQNEAQLDKSGLPSDRFFAERPEGSVSTLKIQRTQQEDSAVYLCASSLRSTRTSGIPYNEQFFGPGTRLTVL.

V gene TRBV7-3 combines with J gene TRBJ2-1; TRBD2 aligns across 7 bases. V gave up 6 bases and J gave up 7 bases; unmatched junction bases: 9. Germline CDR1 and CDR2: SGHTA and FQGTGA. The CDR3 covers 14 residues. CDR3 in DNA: TGTGCCAGCAGTTTTCCGGAAGCGGGGAATGAGCAGTTCTTC. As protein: CASSFPEAGNEQFF.

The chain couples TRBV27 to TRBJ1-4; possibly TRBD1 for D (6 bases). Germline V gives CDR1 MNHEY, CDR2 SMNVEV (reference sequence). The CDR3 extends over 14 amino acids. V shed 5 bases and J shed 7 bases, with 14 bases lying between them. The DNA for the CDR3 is TGTGCCAGCAGTCCCGGGACAAGGAGTGAAAAACTGTTTTTT. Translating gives CASSPGTRSEKLFF.

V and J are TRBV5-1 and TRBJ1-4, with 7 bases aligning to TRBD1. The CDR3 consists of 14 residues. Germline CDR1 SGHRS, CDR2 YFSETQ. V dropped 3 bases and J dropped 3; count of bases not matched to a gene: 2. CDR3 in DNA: TGCGCCAGCAGCTGGGACAGACCTAATGAAAAACTGTTTTTT. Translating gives CASSWDRPNEKLFF.

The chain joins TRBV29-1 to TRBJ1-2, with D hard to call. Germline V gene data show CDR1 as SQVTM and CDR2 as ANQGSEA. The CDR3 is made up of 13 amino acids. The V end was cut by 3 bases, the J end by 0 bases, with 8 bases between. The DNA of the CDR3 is TGCAGCGTTGAGACGAAGGCTAACTATGGCTACACCTTC. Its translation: CSVETKANYGYTF.